This is a list of T cell receptor beta chains from one sample in a study of CD8+ T cells in alopecia areata. Only in-frame clones appear in the TCRdb table, and some are missing; sequencing was by immunoSEQ multiplex PCR. The sample contains about 82,000 clones, 45% to 60% of which appear only once. Sequenced input: NKG2D-high CD8+ T cells sorted from blood. These receptors all come from a human donor with alopecia areata. Both conserved end residues are trimmed from each CDR3.

>TRBJ2-1|TRBV27
ASRRTGGYEQF
>TRBJ1-2|TRBV29-1
SVRTWTGIASQSPNYGYT
>TRBJ1-5|TRBV27
ASSLQVGNQPQH
>TRBJ1-2|TRBV13
ASSSGNDGYT
>TRBJ2-7|TRBV2
ASSEWDRTYEQY
>TRBJ1-2|TRBV30
AWTDSPRGYT
>TRBJ1-5|TRBV2
ASRGGQGTQPQH
>TRBJ1-3|TRBV14
ASSPGNTIY
>TRBJ2-5|TRBV4-3
ASSQEVRGPDQETQY
>TRBJ2-1|TRBV7-9
ASSFTPEPYNEQF
>TRBJ2-1|TRBV7-9
ASSSPRYNEQF
>TRBJ2-5|TRBV28
ASRDGTVETQY
>TRBJ2-7|TRBV20-1
SAKTDYEQY
>TRBJ1-5|TRBV27
ASTHGGQPQH
>TRBJ1-1|TRBV27
ASSLMGGNTEAF
>TRBJ2-5|TRBV2
ASSAPPGGETQY
>TRBJ2-7|TRBV30
AWSVRVAGYEQY
>TRBJ2-1|TRBV10-3
AITLDQTYNEQF
>TRBJ2-1|TRBV28
ASSLQYYNEQF
>TRBJ1-1|TRBV5-4
ASSLVALIGTANTEAF
>TRBJ1-1|TRBV29-1
SVEDVQGVTWTEAF
>TRBJ2-3|TRBV19
ASNPAATDTQY
>TRBJ2-3|TRBV4-3
ASSQAPGPSWADTQY
>TRBJ2-5|TRBV29-1
SVEEGLQETQY
>TRBJ2-7|TRBV4-3
ASSHRLSSSYEQY
>TRBJ2-7|TRBV30
AWMGGRSSYEQY
>TRBJ2-7|TRBV27
ASSPFWAGRNYEQY
>TRBJ2-7|TRBV27
ASSLKSSYEQY
>TRBJ2-7|TRBV29-1
SVRRGDAYEQY
>TRBJ2-1|TRBV27
ASSSGMTSGGLNEQF
>TRBJ2-2|TRBV29-1
SVEEGKDFAGELF
>TRBJ2-7|TRBV5-4
ASSLEQGVYEQY
>TRBJ2-2|TRBV2
ANEGISGELF
>TRBJ2-4|TRBV29-1
SVGWEAKNIQY
>TRBJ2-7|TRBV28
ASSYTRYEQY
>TRBJ2-1|TRBV9
ASSVESRGVYNEQF
>TRBJ2-1|TRBV27
ASSSERGLVNEQF
>TRBJ1-1|TRBV6-5
ASSYSYEVTAF
>TRBJ1-2|TRBV27
ASRQGNYGYT
>TRBJ2-5|TRBV25-1
ASSSGTGITVETQY
>TRBJ1-1|TRBV4-1
ASSPQGAEAF
>TRBJ1-2|TRBV7-9
ASSLPGTDYGYT
>TRBJ2-3|TRBV28
ASTSLGTGGQDTQY
>TRBJ1-1|TRBV29-1
SVQGAGAF
>TRBJ2-2|TRBV19
ASSIVDGELF
>TRBJ2-3|TRBV28
ASSFVVGADTQY
>TRBJ2-1|TRBV28
ASPGTNPTYEQF
>TRBJ2-3|TRBV2
ASDLPRDESTDTQY
>TRBJ1-1|TRBV6-5
ASSYGGDGNTEAF
>TRBJ2-3|TRBV9
ASSVEGIASEDTQY
>TRBJ2-1|TRBV5-1
ASSYPDRVDKMDNEQF
>TRBJ1-2|TRBV29-1
SVEDWTGDYGYT
>TRBJ2-5|TRBV29-1
SVLAGGGETQY
>TRBJ2-3|TRBV29-1
SVELASGSPREADTQY
>TRBJ2-2|TRBV28
ASSSGQISTGELF